The 28 T cell receptor beta chains presented below share a single source sample, sequenced in a study of blood T cells in healthy people across ages. Sample-barcoded 5' priming and a J-beta primer mix drove a second PCR of about 6 to 12 cycles. TCRdb analysed the 5' RACE reads with MiXCR anew, one entry per CDR3 protein. The sample records 650,000 to 1,000,000 distinct CDR3 sequences, 35% to 40% being singletons. Source material: blood. These receptors all come from a man younger than 30 in good health.

The J gene is TRBJ2-1, the V gene TRBV9; TRBD2 matches 11 bases. Germline-derived CDR1 and CDR2 are SGDLS and YYNGEE. With 4 bases clipped from V and 3 bases from J, the junction kept 6 bases outside the gene matches. The CDR3 is 16 amino acids. CDR3 in amino acids: CASSISGGAVYNEQFF. Here the CDR3 DNA reads TGTGCCAGCAGCATTAGCGGGGGGGCCGTCTACAATGAGCAGTTCTTC. Filled out from reference TRBV9 and TRBJ2-1, the complete variable domain reads DSGVTQTPKHLITATGQRVTLRCSPRSGDLSVYWYQQSLDQGLQFLIQYYNGEERAKGNILERFSAQQFPDLHSELNLSSLELGDSALYFCASSISGGAVYNEQFFGPGTRLTVL.

Ten or more counts support this clonotype. The chain uses TRBV5-1 and TRBJ1-4; D may be TRBD1 (6 bases). Germline assignment: CDR1 SGHRS and CDR2 YFSETQ. Trimming removed 0 bases at V and 8 bases at J, with 14 bases between. The CDR3 has 15 residues. The CDR3 DNA reads as TGCGCCAGCAGCTTGGCCGCGACAGGAGGGGAAAAACTGTTTTTT. Protein: CASSLAATGGEKLFF.

Turning to this clonotype: One end of the junction varies from germline; a read error may be responsible. This chain uses TRBV7-9 with TRBJ1-1; no clear D gene. This CDR3 contains 15 residues. Per the germline V gene, CDR1 is SEHNR and CDR2 is FQNEAQ (reference sequence). As DNA, the CDR3 is TGTGCTAGCAGCTTAGCGGCAGCCTCCGGCACTGAAGCTTTCTTT. Residues: CASSLAAASGTEAFF.

This sequence joins TRBV7-2 and TRBJ2-1; D is possibly TRBD1 or TRBD2 (6 bases each). There are 15 residues in the CDR3. V was pared by 1 base and J by 6 bases, with 13 bases between. Germline V gives CDR1 SGHTA, CDR2 FQGNSA. CDR3 sequence: CASSLVQGRRNEQFF. As DNA, the CDR3 is TGTGCCAGCAGCTTAGTGCAGGGGAGGCGCAATGAGCAGTTCTTC.

As concerns this clonotype: This clone may be a read error of a much larger clone one base away. The chain combines TRBV12-3 or TRBV12-4 with TRBJ2-3; 12 positions agree with TRBD2. The length of the CDR3 is 16 residues. The CDR3 is CASSKTSGGFTDMQYF. The CDR3 DNA is TGTGCCAGCAGTAAAACTAGCGGGGGGTTTACAGATATGCAGTATTTT.

This clonotype was seen once. This chain joins TRBV12-3 or TRBV12-4 and TRBJ2-5; a possible D gene is TRBD1 (6 bases). The J call is uncertain, as TRBJ2-1 better fits the DNA end. The CDR3 is made up of 14 amino acids. The CDR3: CASSPSGELWTQFF. The DNA of the CDR3 is TGTGCCAGCAGTCCCTCAGGGGAACTCTGGACCCAGTTCTTC.

This clonotype was counted a single time. Here the CDR3 DNA reads TGCGCCAGCAGCCAATCTCTGACGGGGAACACTGAAGCTTTCTTT. Translating gives CASSQSLTGNTEAFF. The chain carries TRBV4-1 and TRBJ1-1; D is ambiguous. Germline CDR1 reads MGHRA; CDR2 reads YSYEKL. The CDR3 is made up of 15 amino acids. Trimming took 2 bases from V and 1 from J, leaving 11 bases between them.

This clonotype has more than one count but fewer than ten. V gene TRBV4-1 combines with J gene TRBJ1-4; 9 nucleotides align to TRBD1. With 5 bases clipped from V and 4 bases from J, the junction kept 5 bases outside the gene matches. The CDR3 contains 15 residues. CDR1 is MGHRA, CDR2 YSYEKL, per germline. This chain's CDR3 is CASSVPGQGNEKLFF. CDR3 DNA: TGCGCCAGCAGCGTACCGGGACAGGGTAATGAAAAACTGTTTTTT.

There are a few counts of this clonotype. This chain joins TRBV7-8 and TRBJ2-1; D is perhaps TRBD2 (7 bases). CDR1 is SGHVS and CDR2 is FQNEAQ in the germline V gene. This CDR3 has 20 amino acids. V shed 5 bases and J shed 2 bases, with 28 bases lying between them. In DNA form, the CDR3 reads TGTGCCAGCAGCCCCCGGGTTGGGGGGGGCAAGGAGGTTACCTACAATGAGCAGTTCTTC. It codes for CASSPRVGGGKEVTYNEQFF.

V gene TRBV28 combines with J gene TRBJ2-5; D gene uncertain. In germline, CDR1 is MDHEN, CDR2 SYDVKM. The CDR3 extends over 16 amino acids. The V and J ends lost 7 bases and 0 bases respectively, with 18 bases between them. CDR3 sequence (DNA): TGTGCCAGCATCAACCTGGGTCCTGGGGACCAAGAGACCCAGTACTTC. The encoded protein is CASINLGPGDQETQYF. Complete variable domain (other parts from reference TRBV28 and TRBJ2-5): DVKVTQSSRYLVKRTGEKVFLECVQDMDHENMFWYRQDPGLGLRLIYFSYDVKMKEKGDIPEGYSVSREKKERFSLILESASTNQTSMYLCASINLGPGDQETQYFGPGTRLLVL.

The J gene is TRBJ1-5, the V gene TRBV6-5; D is possibly TRBD1 (6 bases). The CDR3 loop spans 18 amino acids. CDR1 and CDR2 from the germline V gene are MNHEY and SVGAGI. V shed 4 bases and J shed 0 bases, with 19 bases lying between them. The CDR3: CASSSPGTKLYSNQPQHF. CDR3 nucleotides: TGTGCCAGCAGTTCCCCCGGGACAAAGCTTTATAGCAATCAGCCCCAGCATTTT.

The chain carries TRBV11-2 and TRBJ2-3; TRBD2 matches 8 bases. CDR3 length: 15 residues. With V trimmed by 5 bases and J by 6 bases, 10 bases remained unmatched. The germline V gene has CDR1 SGHAT and CDR2 FQNNGV. The CDR3 nucleotides read TGTGCCAGCAGCGAAAGGAGCGGGGGAGGGGATACGCAGTATTTT. As protein: CASSERSGGGDTQYF.

The chain has TRBV4-1 and TRBJ2-3; D might be TRBD1 (6 bases). The germline V and J ends were trimmed by 6 bases and 6 bases, with 16 bases remaining between them. The CDR3 length is 14 residues. Germline CDR1 MGHRA, CDR2 YSYEKL. The CDR3 DNA is TGCGCCAGCAGTCAGGGGCCTCGTGCGGATACGCAGTATTTT. Translating gives CASSQGPRADTQYF.

The V call is TRBV11-2, the J call TRBJ1-5; D may be TRBD1 (5 bases). V gave up 0 bases and J gave up 10 bases, with 13 bases separating them. The germline gives CDR1 SGHAT, CDR2 FQNNGV. The CDR3 is made up of 14 amino acids. CDR3 nucleotides: TGTGCCAGCAGCTTAGATACAACAGGCGGCCCCCAGCATTTT. This codes for CASSLDTTGGPQHF.

The rearrangement links TRBV3-1 to TRBJ2-3; D is ambiguous. CDR1 LGHDT and CDR2 YNNKEL come from the germline V gene (reference sequence). CDR3 length: 14 amino acids. Trimming left V 1 base short and J 6 bases short, with 11 bases between. CDR3 DNA sequence: TGTGCCAGCAGCCAAGCCCGGGCCTCTGATACGCAGTATTTT. Its translation is CASSQARASDTQYF.

This clonotype has a handful of counts. The chain couples TRBV11-2 to TRBJ2-1, with D possibly matching TRBD1 (6 bases). Trimming stripped 5 bases from V and 5 bases from J, with 13 bases between. This CDR3 is built from 14 residues. Germline V CDR1 and CDR2: SGHAT, FQNNGV. The CDR3: CASSRDTNNNEQFF. CDR3 nucleotides: TGTGCCAGCAGCCGGGACACCAATAACAATGAGCAGTTCTTC.

The V gene is TRBV9, the J gene TRBJ1-2; 8 bases map to TRBD1. The CDR3 length is 15 residues. Germline lookup yields CDR1 SGDLS and CDR2 YYNGEE. The trim removed 0 bases at V and 7 bases at J, leaving 8 bases unmatched. The CDR3 spells CASSVEASRGLGYTF. CDR3 DNA: TGTGCCAGCAGCGTAGAAGCGAGCAGGGGGCTTGGCTACACCTTC.

For this clonotype: A much larger clonotype is one base distant, so this may be a read error. The rearrangement uses TRBV7-6 and TRBJ2-1; TRBD2 is a possible D gene (5 bases). The J call may be incorrect, as the DNA end agrees better with TRBJ2-7. This CDR3 spans 16 amino acids. The germline V gene encodes CDR1 SGHVS and CDR2 FNYEAQ. CDR3 amino acids: CASSLEAQRAYNEQYF. In nucleotides, the CDR3 is TGTGCCAGCAGCTTAGAAGCCCAGAGGGCTTACAATGAGCAGTACTTC.

The CDR3 is CASSFSLAGPQTEQFF. The CDR3 DNA sequence: TGTGCCAGCAGCTTCTCCCTAGCGGGACCTCAAACTGAGCAGTTCTTC. The chain is built from TRBV13 and TRBJ2-1, with 9 bases lining up with TRBD2. Germline V lookup: CDR1 PRHDT, CDR2 FYEKMQ (reference sequence). V was clipped by 3 bases and J by 9 bases; unmatched bases: 12. This CDR3 region has 16 residues. The full variable domain, its missing parts supplied by reference TRBV13 and TRBJ2-1, is AAGVIQSPRHLIKEKRETATLKCYPIPRHDTVYWYQQGPGQDPQFLISFYEKMQSDKGSIPDRFSAQQFSDYHSELNMSSLELGDSALYFCASSFSLAGPQTEQFFGPGTRLTVL.

The chain joins TRBV12-3 or TRBV12-4 to TRBJ1-2, with 11 bases matching TRBD1. CDR3 size: 15 residues. V shed 8 bases and J 8 bases; nucleotides not matched to a gene: 13. The CDR3 nucleotides read TGTGCCAGCGTGAGCCTCGGACAGGGGGCTAAGGGCTACACCTTC. Its translation: CASVSLGQGAKGYTF.

The V and J genes are TRBV6-1 and TRBJ1-1; D perhaps matches TRBD1 (6 bases). Germline loops: CDR1 MNHNS, CDR2 SASEGT. This CDR3 contains 14 residues. Trimming pared 6 bases from V and 4 bases from J, leaving 15 bases between. The CDR3 reads CASRQRGWITEAFF. The CDR3 DNA reads as TGTGCCAGCAGGCAAAGGGGGTGGATCACTGAAGCTTTCTTT.

The V gene is TRBV10-3, the J gene TRBJ2-1, with TRBD1 matching over 9 bases. The CDR3 runs 16 residues. Germline lookup yields CDR1 ENHRY and CDR2 SYGVKD. The junction had 4 bases not matched to a gene; V was cut back by 2 bases and J by 2 bases. CDR3 amino acids: CAISETGQGTYNEQFF. Written as DNA, the CDR3 is TGTGCCATCAGTGAGACGGGACAGGGAACCTACAATGAGCAGTTCTTC.

This chain connects TRBV6-2 or TRBV6-3 to TRBJ2-7; D might be TRBD1 or TRBD2, each matching 5 bases. Trimming cost V 6 bases and J 6 bases, with 15 bases left between them. CDR3 length: 13 residues. Germline values: CDR1 MNHEY, CDR2 SVGEGT. DNA for the CDR3: TGTGCCAGCAGAATGAGGGGCGTGGGCGAGCAGTACTTC. This codes for CASRMRGVGEQYF.

The chain links TRBV3-1 to TRBJ2-3; D gene uncertain. V was cut by 6 bases and J by 4 bases, with 14 bases left in between. CDR1 is LGHDT, CDR2 YNNKEL, per germline (reference sequence). The CDR3 loop spans 14 amino acids. The CDR3 DNA sequence: TGTGCCAGCAGTACTGGGGTCTCCCCAGATACGCAGTATTTT. Translating it yields CASSTGVSPDTQYF.

This clonotype was detected ten times or more. This chain joins TRBV12-3 or TRBV12-4 and TRBJ1-2; D is possibly TRBD1 (6 bases). The CDR3 extends over 14 amino acids. V was pared by 5 bases and J by 5 bases, with 15 bases between. The CDR3 region has the DNA TGTGCCAGCAGTATCACTACAGGGTCGTATGGCTACACCTTC. This gives the protein CASSITTGSYGYTF.

This clonotype came up many times. This CDR3 is CASSGEANDEQFF. CDR3 nucleotides: TGCGCCAGCAGCGGGGAAGCGAACGATGAGCAGTTCTTC. This chain connects TRBV5-1 to TRBJ2-1; D not resolved. The CDR3 is 13 residues long. Between the trimmed V and J ends, which lost 4 bases and 8 bases, there was a span of 13 bases. Germline V lookup: CDR1 SGHRS, CDR2 YFSETQ.

V is TRBV27 and J is TRBJ1-1, with TRBD1 as a possible D gene (6 bases). The CDR3 contains 15 residues. In germline, CDR1 is MNHEY, CDR2 SMNVEV (reference sequence). Trimming stripped 6 bases from V and 1 base from J, with 15 bases between. CDR3 protein: CASRDRDNWNTEAFF. The CDR3 DNA reads TGTGCCAGCAGGGACCGGGACAACTGGAACACTGAAGCTTTCTTT.

This clonotype was seen a single time. The chain joins TRBV7-2 to TRBJ1-3; a weak D match, TRBD1 (5 bases). With 3 bases removed from V and 2 bases from J, the gap between germline ends came to 14 bases. This CDR3 region has 16 residues. The germline V gene has CDR1 SGHTA and CDR2 FQGNSA. The CDR3 region has the DNA TGTGCCAGCAGCTTTACGTGGCAGGGCACTGGAAACACCATATATTTT. Residues: CASSFTWQGTGNTIYF.